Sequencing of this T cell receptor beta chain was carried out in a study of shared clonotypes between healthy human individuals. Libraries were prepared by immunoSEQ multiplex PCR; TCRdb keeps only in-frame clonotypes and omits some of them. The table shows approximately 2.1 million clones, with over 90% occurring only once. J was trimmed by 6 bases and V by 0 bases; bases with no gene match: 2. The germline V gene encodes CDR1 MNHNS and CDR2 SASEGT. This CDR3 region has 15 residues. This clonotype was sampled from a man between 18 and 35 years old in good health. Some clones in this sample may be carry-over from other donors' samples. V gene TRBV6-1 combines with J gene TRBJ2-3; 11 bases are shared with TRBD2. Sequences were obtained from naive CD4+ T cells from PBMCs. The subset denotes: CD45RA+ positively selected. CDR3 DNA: TGTGCCAGCAGTGAAGCCGCTAGCGGGAGGGATACGCAGTATTTT. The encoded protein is CASSEAASGRDTQYF.